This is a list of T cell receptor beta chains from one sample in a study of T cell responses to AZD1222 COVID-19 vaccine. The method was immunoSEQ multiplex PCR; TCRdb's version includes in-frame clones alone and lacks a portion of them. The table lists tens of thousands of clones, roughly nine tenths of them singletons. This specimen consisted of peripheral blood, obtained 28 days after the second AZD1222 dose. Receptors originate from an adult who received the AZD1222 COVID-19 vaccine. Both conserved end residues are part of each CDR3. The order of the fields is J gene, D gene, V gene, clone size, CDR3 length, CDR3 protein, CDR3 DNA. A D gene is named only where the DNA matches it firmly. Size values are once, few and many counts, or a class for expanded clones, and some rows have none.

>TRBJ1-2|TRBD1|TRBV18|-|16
CASSPIMDRVFRGYTF
TGTGCCAGCTCACCCATAATGGACAGGGTGTTTCGTGGCTACACCTTC
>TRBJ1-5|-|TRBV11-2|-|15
CASSLGGGPNQPQHF
TGTGCCAGCAGCTTAGGAGGGGGACCCAATCAGCCCCAGCATTTT
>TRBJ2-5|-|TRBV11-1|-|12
CASHGAAETQYF
TGTGCCAGCCACGGGGCTGCGGAGACCCAGTACTTC
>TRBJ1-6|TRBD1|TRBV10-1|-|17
CASRDRSRSSYNSPLHF
TGCGCCAGCAGGGACAGGTCCCGCAGCTCCTATAATTCACCCCTCCACTTT
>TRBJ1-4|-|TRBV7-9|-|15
CASSLASVKSEKLFF
TGTGCCAGCAGCTTAGCGTCAGTGAAGAGCGAAAAACTGTTTTTT
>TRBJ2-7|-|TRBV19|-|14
CASSPSTSSYEQYF
TGTGCCAGTAGTCCCTCCACATCGTCCTACGAGCAGTACTTC
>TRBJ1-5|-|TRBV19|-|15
CASSNGGGSNQPQHF
TGTGCCAGTAGTAACGGAGGGGGTAGCAATCAGCCCCAGCATTTT
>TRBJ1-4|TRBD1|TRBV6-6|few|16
CASSYSMGRGNEKLFF
TGTGCCAGCAGTTACTCGATGGGCAGGGGGAATGAAAAACTGTTTTTT
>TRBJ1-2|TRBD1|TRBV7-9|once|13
CASSLDRGLGYTF
TGTGCCAGCAGCTTAGACAGGGGGCTTGGCTACACCTTC
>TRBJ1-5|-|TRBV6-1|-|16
CASSEELGWGYQPQHF
TGTGCCAGCAGTGAAGAGTTGGGGTGGGGCTATCAGCCCCAGCATTTT
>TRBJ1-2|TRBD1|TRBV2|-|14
CASRSTGVGYGYTF
TGTGCCAGCAGATCAACAGGGGTGGGCTATGGCTACACCTTC
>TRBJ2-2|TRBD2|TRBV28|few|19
CASSSYRLAGGLNTGELFF
TGTGCCAGCAGTTCCTATCGACTAGCGGGGGGTCTGAACACCGGGGAGCTGTTTTTT
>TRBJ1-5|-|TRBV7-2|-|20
CASSLAPPRWGSIGNQPQHF
TGTGCCAGCAGCTTAGCACCCCCTAGGTGGGGGTCGATTGGCAATCAGCCCCAGCATTTT
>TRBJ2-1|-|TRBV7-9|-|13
CASSAGGGDEQFF
TGTGCCAGCAGCGCAGGAGGAGGGGATGAGCAGTTCTTC
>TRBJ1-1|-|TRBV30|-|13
CAWSVLGGTEAFF
TGTGCCTGGAGTGTATTGGGGGGGACTGAAGCTTTCTTT
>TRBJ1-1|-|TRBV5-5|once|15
CASSLAIGGNTEAFF
TGTGCCAGCAGCTTGGCCATAGGGGGGAACACTGAAGCTTTCTTT
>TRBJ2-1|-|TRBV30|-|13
CAWSVGLYNEQFF
TGTGCCTGGAGTGTGGGACTTTACAATGAGCAGTTCTTC
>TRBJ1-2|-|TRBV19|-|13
CASSTQGRGGYTF
TGTGCCAGTAGTACTCAGGGGAGGGGTGGCTACACCTTC
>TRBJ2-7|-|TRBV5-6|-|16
CASSSPQRGALYEQYF
TGTGCCAGCAGCTCCCCCCAACGGGGGGCGCTCTACGAGCAGTACTTC
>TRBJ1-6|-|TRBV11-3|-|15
CASSPGLLYNSPLHF
TGTGCCAGCAGTCCTGGACTGCTGTATAATTCACCCCTCCACTTT
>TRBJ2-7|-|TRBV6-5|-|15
CASSLRTLNAYEQYF
TGTGCCAGCAGCCTGCGGACCCTAAACGCCTACGAGCAGTACTTC
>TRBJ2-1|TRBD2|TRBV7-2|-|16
CASSLVPGGSYNEQFF
TGTGCCAGCAGCTTAGTCCCGGGGGGATCCTACAATGAGCAGTTCTTC
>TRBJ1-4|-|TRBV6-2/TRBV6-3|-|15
CASSAGTRLGEKLFF
TGTGCCAGCAGTGCCGGGACCAGGCTAGGTGAAAAACTGTTTTTT
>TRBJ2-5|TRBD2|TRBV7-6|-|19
CASSKRGRLAGVNQETQYF
TGTGCCAGCAGCAAGAGGGGGAGGCTAGCGGGGGTCAACCAAGAGACCCAGTACTTC
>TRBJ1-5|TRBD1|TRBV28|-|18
CASSPRPATGAKNQPQHF
TGTGCCAGCAGTCCACGACCGGCGACAGGGGCAAAAAATCAGCCCCAGCATTTT
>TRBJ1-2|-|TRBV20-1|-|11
CSARTTQGYTF
TGCAGTGCTAGAACTACACAGGGCTACACCTTC
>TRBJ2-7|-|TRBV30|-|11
CAWRGNTIQYF
TGTGCCTGGAGGGGAAACACTATTCAGTACTTC
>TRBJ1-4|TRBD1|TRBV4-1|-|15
CASSLGTATNEKLFF
TGCGCCAGCAGCCTAGGGACAGCAACTAATGAAAAACTGTTTTTT
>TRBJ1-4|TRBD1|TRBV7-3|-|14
CASSFGQGYEKLFF
TGTGCCAGCAGCTTCGGACAGGGCTATGAAAAACTGTTTTTT
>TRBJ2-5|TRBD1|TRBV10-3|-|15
CAIKVTSDRAETQYF
TGTGCCATCAAGGTAACGTCCGACAGGGCAGAGACCCAGTACTTC
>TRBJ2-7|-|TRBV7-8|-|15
CASSLLGAGEYEQYF
TGTGCCAGCAGCTTATTAGGTGCAGGGGAGTACGAGCAGTACTTC
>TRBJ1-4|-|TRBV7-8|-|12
CASSSTVERLFF
TGTGCCAGCAGCTCGACCGTAGAAAGGCTGTTTTTT
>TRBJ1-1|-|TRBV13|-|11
CASSSGTEAFF
TGTGCCAGCAGCTCCGGGACTGAAGCTTTCTTT
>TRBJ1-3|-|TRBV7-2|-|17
CASSLATSGHSGNTIYF
TGTGCCAGCAGCTTAGCGACCAGCGGGCACTCTGGAAACACCATATATTTT
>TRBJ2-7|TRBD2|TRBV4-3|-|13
CASSQDWGGEQYF
TGCGCCAGCAGCCAAGATTGGGGGGGCGAGCAGTACTTC
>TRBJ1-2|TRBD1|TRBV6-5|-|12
CASSARGYGYTF
TGTGCCAGCAGCGCCAGGGGGTATGGCTACACCTTC
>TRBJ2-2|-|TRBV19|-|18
CASSMFARARSGTGELFF
TGTGCCAGTAGTATGTTTGCCAGGGCGCGGTCGGGGACCGGGGAGCTGTTTTTT
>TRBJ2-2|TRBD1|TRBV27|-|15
CASSWGQGDTGELFF
TGTGCCAGCAGTTGGGGACAGGGGGACACCGGGGAGCTGTTTTTT
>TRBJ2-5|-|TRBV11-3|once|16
CASSLGGVRSQETQYF
TGTGCCAGCAGCTTGGGCGGGGTGCGCTCCCAAGAGACCCAGTACTTC
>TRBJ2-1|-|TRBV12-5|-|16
CASGLPGQRKYNEQFF
TGTGCTAGTGGTTTGCCTGGACAGAGGAAATACAATGAGCAGTTCTTC
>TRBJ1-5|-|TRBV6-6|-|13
CASSYSIHQPQHF
TGTGCCAGCAGTTACTCGATCCATCAGCCCCAGCATTTT
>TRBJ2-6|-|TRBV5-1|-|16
CASSLDGVAGANVLTF
TGCGCCAGCAGCTTGGACGGGGTAGCCGGGGCCAACGTCCTGACTTTC
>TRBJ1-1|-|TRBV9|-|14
CASSVGSLNTEAFF
TGTGCCAGCAGCGTAGGGTCCTTGAACACTGAAGCTTTCTTT
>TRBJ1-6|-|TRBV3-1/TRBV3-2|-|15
CASSSQSSYNSPLHF
TGTGCCAGCAGCTCTCAGAGCTCCTATAATTCACCCCTCCACTTT
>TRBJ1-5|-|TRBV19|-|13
CASSIARDQPQHF
TGTGCCAGTAGTATTGCCAGAGATCAGCCCCAGCATTTT
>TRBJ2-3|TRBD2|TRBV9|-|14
CASSPSGGWDTQYF
TGTGCCAGCAGCCCTAGCGGGGGCTGGGATACGCAGTATTTT
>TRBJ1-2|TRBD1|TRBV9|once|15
CASSVETGEGYGYTF
TGTGCCAGCAGCGTAGAAACAGGGGAAGGCTATGGCTACACCTTC
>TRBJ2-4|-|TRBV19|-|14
CASSLGEAKNIQYF
TGTGCCAGTAGTCTCGGAGAGGCCAAAAACATTCAGTACTTC
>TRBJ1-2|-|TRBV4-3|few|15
CASSQAAGGGYGYTF
TGCGCCAGCAGCCAAGCGGCGGGGGGCGGCTATGGCTACACCTTC
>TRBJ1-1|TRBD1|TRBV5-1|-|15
CASSSTGGTYAEAFF
TGCGCCAGCAGCTCAACAGGGGGCACATACGCTGAAGCTTTCTTT
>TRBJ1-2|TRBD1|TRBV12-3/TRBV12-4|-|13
CASTEGGVYGYTF
TGTGCCAGCACCGAAGGGGGCGTCTATGGCTACACCTTC
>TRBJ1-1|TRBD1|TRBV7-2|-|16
CASSLATGTANTEAFF
TGTGCCAGCAGCTTAGCCACTGGGACAGCGAACACTGAAGCTTTCTTT